The source of this TCR beta chain is a study of cytomegalovirus exposure and HLA in healthy donors. Whole-study context: Earlier sequencing of approximately 180 million T cells yielded 100 million to 120 million unique TCR beta sequences. General observations from the study: A few chains linked to CMV were shown in vitro to be specific for CMV antigens.

A multiplex PCR was run with 60 Vbeta primers and 13 Jbeta primers. Original methodology: Later reanalysis found 80 million or so unique TCR beta chains, around 11 million of them shared. Only in-frame clones appear in the TCRdb table, and some are missing; sequencing was by immunoSEQ multiplex PCR. V, J and clone size are taken as reported in that table, and D and trimming were inferred from the DNA itself. In the table there are more than 110,000 clones, 60% to 80% of which are singletons. Concerning this clone itself: Its antigen is still unknown.

The material sequenced was PBMCs. The receptor's source is a man younger than 35 in good health and CMV-seronegative.

The CDR3: CASSEGQGGQPQHF. CDR3 coding DNA: TGCGCCAGCAGCGAGGGACAGGGGGGCCAGCCCCAGCATTTT. This chain connects TRBV10-2 to TRBJ1-5; 11 positions agree with TRBD1. Trimming at V came to 6 bases and at J to 7 bases, leaving 5 bases not matched to a gene. The CDR3 runs to 14 residues. The V gene's germline CDR1 is WSHSY and CDR2 SAAADI.